The T cell receptor (beta chain) described here comes from a study of blood T cell repertoires in COVID-19. About the research overall: The United States, Italy and Spain provided the acute and convalescent COVID-19 samples. From T cells, B-cell-depleted T cells, or PBMCs came the material, which was cDNA or gDNA.

This table comes from immunoSEQ multiplex PCR, and its TCRdb copy is limited to in-frame clones, with some not included. The sample lists 150,000 to 200,000 clones; 88% were seen once. Participants were placed into cohorts based on the clinical history they reported. This CDR3 contains 17 residues. The J segment lost 7 bases and the V segment lost 0 bases, leaving 10 bases of the junction unmatched. Germline values: CDR1 SGHAT, CDR2 FQDESV (reference sequence). The clonotype comes from a young woman who had recovered from COVID-19. This chain links TRBV11-1 with TRBJ2-1; TRBD2 agrees at 9 bases. Specimen: PBMCs or T cells enriched from blood (not recorded which). The CDR3 sequence is CASSLARASGMGNEQFF. CDR3 nucleotide sequence: TGTGCCAGCAGCTTAGCGCGGGCTAGCGGGATGGGGAATGAGCAGTTCTTC.